This TCR beta chain is from a study of spatial heterogeneity in lung cancer. Study-wide points: Counts that tracked tumor mutation counts were those of expanded intratumoral alpha and beta TCRs.

Germline assignment: CDR1 MNHNS and CDR2 SASEGT. This CDR3 is built from 12 residues. Trimming left V 7 bases short and J 2 bases short, with 8 bases between. Each CDR3 protein gets one entry after TCRdb re-called the 5' RACE reads with MiXCR. Among about 13,000 distinct CDR3 sequences, approximately 5.5% were seen once, and the ten largest hold roughly 24%. Described time point: sample taken at primary tumor resection. This clonotype was recorded at least ten times. The antigen is undetermined. A library made for alpha chains picked up this beta chain off target, so its size means little. This specimen consisted of lung tumor tissue, obtained at surgery. The chain joins TRBV6-1 to TRBJ1-2; D gene uncertain. The receptor's source is a male donor with early-stage non-small cell lung cancer. CDR3 bases: TGTGCCAGCATGACTAGGAACTATGGCTACACCTTC. This codes for CASMTRNYGYTF.